The clone carrying this TCR beta chain was observed a handful of times. The antigen is undetermined. The study sequenced cultured CD4+ T cell DNA using the Oncomine TCR Beta short-read assay. Using its own MiXCR run on the PCR reads, TCRdb lists one record per CDR3 protein. Here the sample spans about 5,200 distinct CDR3 sequences, over 25% being singletons. Treatment noted: roughly ten-day PBMC culture with coronavirus spike peptide pools or control peptides (ViraFEST assay). ViraFEST used peptide pools to expand antigen-specific T cells and subsequently sequenced their TCRs. The data derive from a study of vaccination and CD4 T cells after COVID-19. Across the study: The study drew post-COVID samples a median around 92 days after diagnosis (range 35 to 161). At a median approximately 70 days (range 14 to 241) after dose two, post-vaccine samples were obtained. Overall study findings and caveats: In convalescent patients, a median about 88% of post-vaccine SARS-CoV-2-reactive clones appeared only after vaccination.

The sequencing here drew on CD4+ T cells from blood, cultured in vitro, taken after SARS-CoV-2 vaccination. The receptor's source is a human donor who had recovered from COVID-19.

In nucleotides, the CDR3 is TGTGCCAGCAGCCAGGGGGCGACCACTTACGGCTACACCTTC. Protein: CASSQGATTYGYTF. The V and J genes are TRBV28 and TRBJ1-2; 8 bases line up with TRBD1. Germline values: CDR1 MDHEN, CDR2 SYDVKM. The CDR3 has 14 amino acids. The V gene end was trimmed by 6 bases and the J gene end by 8 bases; junction bases not matched to a gene: 11.